This T cell receptor (beta chain) was obtained from a study of cytotoxic CD8 clonotypes in ibrutinib-treated CLL. Repertoires were generated with immunoSEQ multiplex PCR, while TCRdb's copy carries only in-frame clones and drops some. This table holds 76,000 or so clones, around four fifths found once. V shed 10 bases and J shed 5 bases, with 12 bases lying between them. There are 12 residues in the CDR3. Germline values: CDR1 LNHDA, CDR2 SQIVND (reference sequence). This sequence originates from a human donor with chronic lymphocytic leukemia. The specimen was PBMCs, collected after 24 months of ibrutinib treatment. The gene calls are TRBV19 and TRBJ1-5; D unresolved. CDR3 nucleotide sequence: TGTGCCACCCAGGACGGTGATCAGCCCCAGCATTTT. This sequence encodes CATQDGDQPQHF.